The entry that follows covers one T cell receptor (beta chain) sequence. Method: immunoSEQ multiplex PCR; TCRdb's copy keeps in-frame clones and lacks some. This table has approximately 180,000 clones, more than 75% appearing once. V lost 5 bases and J 3 bases, leaving 15 bases between the germline ends. The CDR3 contains 15 residues. The germline gives CDR1 SEHNR, CDR2 FQNEAQ (reference sequence). The entry originates in a study of blood T cell repertoires in COVID-19. The TCR was taken from a woman between 50 and 59 years old with acute COVID-19. J is TRBJ2-3 and V is TRBV7-9; a weak D match, TRBD1 (6 bases). The source material was PBMCs or T cells enriched from blood (not recorded which). The CDR3 DNA reads as TGTGCCAGCAGCCTTCAGGGCCAGGGGACAGATACGCAGTATTTT. Translating gives CASSLQGQGTDTQYF.